The TCR beta chain under discussion was sequenced for a study of T cell clonotyping in hematopoietic cell transplantation (dated by TCRdb to the early 2020s). For context, the study as a whole: Pretransplant recipient samples were obtained after cytoreduction. A total of over 130 blood samples were gathered in the study from 30 to 35 consecutive transplant recipients along with their related donors. Patients were recruited between September 2015 and 2017 and followed until late 2020 or death.

Overall results and qualifications from the work: Broader TCR repertoire diversity after transplant was predicted by Inverse Simpson Index values from donors and from recipients before transplant. Overlap with donor repertoires was found for only a small fraction of recipient repertoires, with over 95% found to appear de novo at the given depth. The sample size was limited, and CD4 and CD8 repertoire contributions could not be separated because cells were not sorted. After transplant, TCR diversity in recipients dropped, and pathologically expanded clonotypes increased progressively from day 30 to day 180.

The CDR3, from cysteine to phenylalanine, totals 13 residues. The sequence is cut down to CDR3 DNA, 39 bases in frame from base 1. Taken from the germline V gene, the CDR1 and CDR2 loops are MDHEN and SYDVKM. V drops 6 bases and J drops 1 base, leaving 10 bases in between. The immunoSEQ assay, a bias-controlled multiplex PCR with V- and J-specific primers, was used to amplify TCR beta CDR3 regions from genomic DNA. In a second PCR step, a proprietary barcode and Illumina adapter sequences were attached to the CDR3 amplicons. CDR3 libraries were sequenced on an Illumina MiSeq instrument. The study's own analysis went as follows. Export and quality control were handled in immunoSEQ Analyzer 3.0, while downstream analyses relied on R Bioconductor and Immunarch. Only productive rearrangements in the normalized downsampled data set went into calculating the repertoire metrics. In the normalized cohort, a clonotype counted as pathologically expanded if the clonotype was larger than 5 templates. The Inverse Simpson Index served as the measure of repertoire diversity. To capture all clonotypes, CMV-specificity analyses were performed on the non-normalized data set. The table comes from immuneACCESS by way of TCRdb, which keeps in-frame sequences with V and J called. Part of the clones is missing from these tables; in studies checked, under half for an unresolved V gene and the rest for unknown reasons. V, J and clone size reflect that table, while D and trimming were determined from the DNA. The sample table records approximately 44,000 clones; roughly 85% of these occur just once. The top ten clonotypes cover approximately 3% of the sample.

On this clone: The clone's antigen remains unknown. No quality values exist for individual bases; no much larger clone is one base distant.

The time point label, read with the paper, signifies: recipient sample about 28 days before transplant, after cytoreduction. Blood from recipients was drawn about 28 days before transplant and again at days 30, 100 and 180 after transplant. Nuclei Lysis Solution was used to extract genomic DNA from fresh or cryopreserved unfractionated peripheral blood mononuclear cells. The source of this sequence is a man between 60 and 70 years old with acute myeloid leukemia. Some clones in this sample may be carry-over from other donors' samples. The material sequenced was peripheral blood mononuclear cells, taken before stem cell transplant. This chain is built from TRBV28 and TRBJ2-7, and possibly TRBD1, on 6 matching bases. CDR3 reads: CASRTGPSYEQYF. In nucleotide form, the sequence is TGTGCCAGCAGGACAGGACCATCCTACGAGCAGTACTTC.